The following is a T cell receptor beta chain sequence with its context. Antigen: not known. This entry comes from a study of Ad26.COV2.S vaccination and SARS-CoV-2 variants. For the study at large: Vaccine-arm donor from the placebo-controlled COV1001 Ad26.COV2.S trial. The vaccine Ad26.COV2.S was put into the muscle once, or twice with 56 days between. Overall study results and limits: An underestimation of total T cell responses may have resulted from the TCR breadth and depth analyses. Researchers reported similar non-spike TCR breadth in vaccine and placebo recipients.

Treatment given: some 20 received Ad26.COV2.S at low or high dose, single or two shots; several received placebo; per-sample allocation not given. Day 63 after the first vaccine or placebo injection was the time point for sampling. V lost 4 bases, J lost 6 bases, and 5 bases lay in between. Germline V lookup: CDR1 SGHDT, CDR2 YYEEEE. The CDR3 is 12 residues long. The method was immunoSEQ multiplex PCR; TCRdb's version includes in-frame clones alone and lacks a portion of them. The sample shows roughly 250,000 clones, roughly 89% of them seen only once. The source is a person aged 18 to 59 who received the Ad26.COV2.S COVID-19 vaccine or a placebo. The sample consisted of peripheral blood, taken in a trial of Ad26.COV2.S vaccine versus placebo. The rearrangement links TRBV5-6 to TRBJ1-6; D is ambiguous. This CDR3 reads CASSPGNSPLHF. The CDR3 region has the DNA TGTGCCAGCAGCCCGGGTAATTCACCCCTCCACTTT.